A selection of T cell receptor beta chains follows, all from one sample in a study of cytomegalovirus exposure and HLA in healthy donors. The repertoire was sequenced with immunoSEQ multiplex PCR; TCRdb's copy has only in-frame clones and lacks some. Of approximately 100,000 clones in the sample, 74% were seen once. The sequencing input was PBMCs. The receptors come from a man aged 50-60 years in good health and CMV-seropositive. The conserved cysteine and the conserved F or W are not part of the CDR3 here. Size values are once, few and many counts, or a class for expanded clones, and some rows have none.

J gene: TRBJ2-7; V gene: TRBV27; clone size: .; CDR3 protein: ASSFGTASNEQY
J gene: TRBJ1-1; V gene: TRBV9; clone size: few; CDR3 protein: ASSARGNTEAF
J gene: TRBJ2-7; V gene: TRBV5-6; clone size: few; CDR3 protein: ASSEGLADISYEQY
J gene: TRBJ2-2; V gene: TRBV15; clone size: .; CDR3 protein: ATSIGEVAGELF
J gene: TRBJ1-2; V gene: TRBV20-1; clone size: .; CDR3 protein: SARGGGGYT
J gene: TRBJ1-2; V gene: TRBV10-3; clone size: .; CDR3 protein: AISEGQGKDGYT
J gene: TRBJ2-2; V gene: TRBV6-1; clone size: .; CDR3 protein: ASSEAQGWNKAGELF
J gene: TRBJ1-5; V gene: TRBV27; clone size: .; CDR3 protein: ASSPGTGGNQPQH
J gene: TRBJ1-6; V gene: TRBV6-6; clone size: .; CDR3 protein: ASSYRDRGNSPLH
J gene: TRBJ2-3; V gene: TRBV5-4; clone size: once; CDR3 protein: ASSPRGSSTDTQY
J gene: TRBJ1-4; V gene: TRBV18; clone size: .; CDR3 protein: ASSPAGESEKLF
J gene: TRBJ1-1; V gene: TRBV5-4; clone size: few; CDR3 protein: ASSPGGSGNTEAF
J gene: TRBJ2-7; V gene: TRBV6-1; clone size: few; CDR3 protein: ASNQGYEQY
J gene: TRBJ2-3; V gene: TRBV9; clone size: .; CDR3 protein: ASSASLDTQY
J gene: TRBJ2-1; V gene: TRBV27; clone size: .; CDR3 protein: ASSLSLAGVSEQF
J gene: TRBJ2-1; V gene: TRBV2; clone size: .; CDR3 protein: ASSQDRGLYNEQF
J gene: TRBJ1-1; V gene: TRBV5-1; clone size: .; CDR3 protein: ASSWEGGGADTEAF
J gene: TRBJ1-5; V gene: TRBV28; clone size: .; CDR3 protein: ASNIQGNNQPQH
J gene: TRBJ2-1; V gene: TRBV14; clone size: .; CDR3 protein: ASSLMSANEQF
J gene: TRBJ2-1; V gene: TRBV6-6; clone size: .; CDR3 protein: ASSPGLAYYEQF
J gene: TRBJ2-3; V gene: TRBV6-1; clone size: .; CDR3 protein: ASSEEADARLDTQY
J gene: TRBJ1-6; V gene: TRBV6-6; clone size: .; CDR3 protein: ASSSRQYSPLH
J gene: TRBJ2-3; V gene: TRBV6-6; clone size: once; CDR3 protein: ASSYPGTDTQY
J gene: TRBJ1-2; V gene: TRBV5-4; clone size: many; CDR3 protein: ASSSRGFGYT